This TCR beta chain is drawn from a study of T-cell memory formation after mild COVID-19 (dated by TCRdb to about 2021). In terms of the full investigation: Most TCR sequence clusters were specific to one of the two donors. T-cell clones expanding and contracting after mild COVID-19 in a couple of donors were tracked by longitudinal TCRalpha and TCRbeta repertoire sequencing. The cohort comprised two young, previously healthy adult volunteers, one female and one male.

From the cysteine through the phenylalanine, the CDR3 covers 15 amino acids. Only the CDR3 portion is preserved as DNA: 45 bases, with reading frame beginning at the first base. Taken from the germline V gene (reference sequence), the CDR1 and CDR2 loops are MNHEY and SMNVEV. The trim is 5 bases for V and 3 bases for J, with a gap of 14 bases between the germline ends. The sequencing machine was an Illumina NovaSeq 6000. TCRalpha and TCRbeta cDNA libraries were constructed by 5'RACE with constant-segment primers, with sample barcodes and unique molecular identifiers being introduced. Trizol reagent was used to extract RNA from every sample. Amplification of the libraries took two PCR steps, and the second step added a second sample barcode plus Illumina TruSeq adapters. The libraries were sequenced on an Illumina NovaSeq using 2 x 150 bp paired-end reads. As for the authors' bioinformatics: With migec v1.2.7, reads were demultiplexed and then collapsed into UMI-guided consensus sequences. Using mixcr v2.1.11, the UMI consensuses were aligned to TRA and TRB V and J templates and assembled into clonotypes. A clonotype was counted as expanded or contracted only if both edgeR and NoisET called the change significant, with noise models trained on biological replicates. For edgeR calls, the thresholds were a false discovery rate-adjusted p below 0.01 and a log2 fold-change of 1. PCA with hierarchical clustering of max-normalized trajectories of the 1000 most abundant clonotypes was used as exploratory dynamics analysis. Each responding clone was given a CD4 or CD8 phenotype based on the CD4+ and CD8+ repertoires, which had been sequenced separately. TCRdb trimmed public reads at Q25 via fastp, called clones via MiXCR and kept in-frame beta chains. Rows with a matching CDR3 protein are joined into one entry that keeps the most common DNA and genes. The V and J calls reflect TCRdb's pipeline rather than the authors' work. In this sample the table shows roughly 600,000 distinct CDR3 sequences, approximately 18% of which occur a single time. Around 11% of the sample goes to the ten largest clones.

PBMCs were isolated by Ficoll-Paque density gradient centrifugation. What the research found in general, with its limitations: The detection of some responding clones in pre-infection memory suggests that pre-existing cross-reactive memory T cells joined the SARS-CoV-2 response. The study included only a couple of mild cases, and larger cohorts that include severe cases with pre-infection samples were judged to be necessary. The second-wave clones that peaked on day 37 were not confirmed to be SARS-CoV-2 specific. Balanced CD4/CD8 phenotypes were observed for clones contracting from day 15 to 85, whereas a bias towards CD4+ was observed for a second wave of clones expanding from day 15 to 37. Contracting CD4+ clones were located mainly in the CM and EM memory subsets, whereas CD8+ clones were found to be enriched in EMRA.

Turning to this clonotype: It has no known antigen specificity. No quality values exist for individual bases; no much larger clone is one base distant.

The chain is assembled from TRBV27 and TRBJ2-1; matching of 6 bases hints at TRBD2 as the D gene. The sequencing input was PBMCs or a T cell subset sorted from them (not recorded which). The receptor's source is an adult woman who had mild COVID-19 (a few samples of this study predate the infection). The sample titles of this study are shuffled in the database, so cell type and time point are left out; the donor was told from shared clones. The DNA sequence is TGTGCCAGCAGTCCAGTCTGGGGGGACTACAATGAGCAGTTCTTC. The encoded protein is CASSPVWGDYNEQFF.